Sequencing of this T cell receptor (beta chain) was carried out in a study of T cell repertoires and HLA-DP antigens. On this clone itself: The antigen is undetermined.

Deep-resolution sequencing targeted roughly 220,000 T cell genomes in pre-culture CD4+ samples. TCRdb's copy holds only in-frame clones and misses some; the assay was immunoSEQ multiplex PCR. The sample lists around 110,000 clones; approximately 92% were seen once. Trimming took 1 base from V and 2 from J, leaving 6 bases between them. There are 13 residues in the CDR3. CDR1 is GTSNPN and CDR2 is SVGIG in the germline V gene (reference sequence). Sequenced sample: CD4+ T cells from PBMCs. This clonotype originated in a woman between 18 and 30 years old in good health and CMV-seronegative. The rearrangement joins TRBV30 to TRBJ1-5; D perhaps matches TRBD1 (6 bases). The CDR3 reads CAWSGQGNQPQHF. The CDR3 nucleotides are TGTGCCTGGAGTGGACAGGGCAATCAGCCCCAGCATTTT.